The rows below give T cell receptor beta chains drawn from one sample of a study of early T cells in non-severe SARS-CoV-2 infection. MiXCR, run by TCRdb on the 5' RACE reads, gives a single entry per CDR3 protein. The data hold 83,000 or so distinct CDR3 sequences, with 10% observed a single time. The material was whole blood, obtained at baseline. The receptors were gathered from an adult who was a healthcare worker with PCR-confirmed SARS-CoV-2 infection or an uninfected control (not recorded which). Each CDR3 is given with its conserved first and last residue. The D gene is left open where the match is weak. The size entry is marked missing in some rows and otherwise reads once, few, many or a size class.

>TRBD1|TRBJ2-7|-|TRBV5-4
TGTGCCAGCAGCTTCGGACAGGGAAGGGGACCTTACGAGCAGTACTTC
CASSFGQGRGPYEQYF
>-|TRBJ1-6|few|TRBV3-1
TGTGCCAGCAGCCGCACGGAGGGTTTTAGTTCACCCCTCCACTTT
CASSRTEGFSSPLHF
>-|TRBJ2-7|few|TRBV11-1
TGTGCCAGCAGCCGACAGCAGTACGAGCAGTACTTC
CASSRQQYEQYF
>-|TRBJ2-7|many|TRBV10-2
TGCGCCAGCAGATGCGAGCAGTACTTC
CASRCEQYF
>-|TRBJ2-3|many|TRBV12-3/TRBV12-4
TGTGCCAGCAGTTTCTGGGGGGACAGCTACACAGATACGCAGTATTTT
CASSFWGDSYTDTQYF
>-|TRBJ1-1|-|TRBV2
TGTGCCAGCAACCCGGAATCCGGGACTGAAGCTTTCTTT
CASNPESGTEAFF
>-|TRBJ2-6|-|TRBV4-2
TGTGCCAGCAGCCAAGGCCCCTCGGCCAACGTCCTGACTTTC
CASSQGPSANVLTF
>-|TRBJ2-1|-|TRBV7-8
TGTGCCAGCAGCTTAATGGGTTATGAGCAGTTCTTC
CASSLMGYEQFF
>-|TRBJ2-5|few|TRBV20-1
TGCAGTGCTAGTCGGACAGTCGGGGAGACCCAGTACTTC
CSASRTVGETQYF
>-|TRBJ1-1|-|TRBV27
TGTGCCAGCAGCCCCCGCAGGACCACTGAAGCTTTCTTT
CASSPRRTTEAFF
>TRBD1|TRBJ2-1|many|TRBV5-1
TGCGCCAGCAGCTTGGGACAGGGTCTCGATGAGCAGTTCTTC
CASSLGQGLDEQFF
>-|TRBJ2-7|many|TRBV2
TGTGCCAGCAGCGACTGGGACCCCGTCTCCTACGAGCAGTACTTC
CASSDWDPVSYEQYF
>-|TRBJ2-2|-|TRBV6-5
TGTGCCAGCAGGGGGGCTGGGGACACCGGGGAGCTGTTTTTT
CASRGAGDTGELFF
>-|TRBJ2-1|few|TRBV21-1
TGTGCCAGAAAGGACGGCTCCTACAATGAGCAGTTCTTC
CARKDGSYNEQFF
>TRBD2|TRBJ2-5|few|TRBV12-3/TRBV12-4
TGTGCCAGCAGTCCACGGACTAGCGGGAGGATCGAGGAGACCCAGTACTTC
CASSPRTSGRIEETQYF
>TRBD2|TRBJ2-1|many|TRBV5-1
TGCGCCAGCAGCTTGGTCCGGGACTACGAGAAGCAGTTCTTC
CASSLVRDYEKQFF
>TRBD1|TRBJ2-3|many|TRBV11-1
TGTGCCAGCAGCTCGACAGGGGGCGCGGTGGGAGAAGAGACAGATACGCAGTATTTT
CASSSTGGAVGEETDTQYF
>TRBD2|TRBJ2-2|-|TRBV15
TGTGCCACCAGCACTACTAGCGCTAAGACCGGGGAGCTGTTTTTT
CATSTTSAKTGELFF
>TRBD1|TRBJ1-3|many|TRBV4-2
TGTGCCAGCAGCCCTCCGGGACAGACAGGAAACACCATATATTTT
CASSPPGQTGNTIYF
>-|TRBJ2-7|-|TRBV20-1
TGCAGTGCTAACCCTCTTCAGGGGGGGTACGAGCAGTACTTC
CSANPLQGGYEQYF
>-|TRBJ2-3|few|TRBV9
TGTGCCAGCAGCGTCGGAGGGGGACAGCGAACAGATACGCAGTATTTT
CASSVGGGQRTDTQYF
>TRBD2|TRBJ2-3|few|TRBV9
TGTGCCAGCAGCCCACGACTAGCGGCATCCATTAACCCAGATACGCAGTATTTT
CASSPRLAASINPDTQYF
>-|TRBJ2-1|few|TRBV3-1
TGTGCCAGCAGCCAAGACCGCCGTAATAAGTTCTTC
CASSQDRRNKFF
>TRBD2|TRBJ2-2|-|TRBV20-1
TGCAGTGCTAGCTCCTGGGCAGCGGGAAGGGCCGGGGAGCTGTTTTTT
CSASSWAAGRAGELFF
>-|TRBJ2-7|many|TRBV20-1
TGCAGTGCTAGTTCCTTAGACAGGACTACACTATTAGGACACTACGAGCAGTACTTC
CSASSLDRTTLLGHYEQYF
>TRBD2|TRBJ2-7|few|TRBV7-9
TGTGCCAGCAGCTCAACCTCTAGCGGGAGCTACGAGCAGTACTTC
CASSSTSSGSYEQYF
>-|TRBJ2-5|many|TRBV5-4
TGTGCCAGCAGCTCGGACATGGCTAGGCGGACCCAGTACTTC
CASSSDMARRTQYF
>TRBD2|TRBJ2-1|-|TRBV4-1
TGCGCCAGCAGCCAAGTGTCAGCGCGGGAGGGCCGGGGTCATGAGCAGTTCTTC
CASSQVSAREGRGHEQFF
>-|TRBJ2-2|-|TRBV18
TGTGCCAGCTCACCAGGAGTGGCCGGGGAGCTGTTTTTT
CASSPGVAGELFF